These 9 T cell receptor beta chains came from one sample sequenced in a study of beta chain features in type 1 diabetes. Isolated RNA was reverse transcribed in full, so expressed TCRB transcripts were sequenced. Measured with immunoSEQ multiplex PCR; TCRdb has only the in-frame clones, and not every one. The repertoire holds 680,000 or so clones, with around 15% as singletons. Regarding the study as a whole: Moderate but significant shortening of TCRB CDR3s was recorded in all four CD4+ subsets from Type 1 diabetes patients.

Their cognate antigens are unknown. Sequencing used naive CD4+ T cells from blood. These receptors were collected from a man aged 18 to 29 with type 1 diabetes.

The DNA for the CDR3 is TGTGCCAGCAGCCCCCACGGGGGTGATACGCAGTATTTT. This sequence encodes CASSPHGGDTQYF. This chain joins TRBV7-9 and TRBJ2-3; tentative D call: TRBD2 (6 bases). The germline gives CDR1 SEHNR, CDR2 FQNEAQ (reference sequence). Trimming removed 5 bases at V and 6 bases at J, with 12 bases between. The CDR3 spans 13 residues.

This clone was observed a handful of times. The chain combines TRBV5-1 with TRBJ1-1, with D possibly TRBD1 on 5 matching bases. Germline values: CDR1 SGHRS, CDR2 YFSETQ. CDR3 length: 15 residues. Trimming took 5 bases from V and 1 from J, leaving 15 bases between them. The CDR3 loop is CASRRVGGRNTEAFF. The DNA of the CDR3 is TGCGCCAGCAGAAGGGTCGGGGGACGGAACACTGAAGCTTTCTTT.

The chain joins TRBV6-5 to TRBJ1-1; 8 bases fit TRBD1. The germline gives CDR1 MNHEY, CDR2 SVGAGI. V lost 2 bases to trimming and J lost 9 bases; unmatched junction nucleotides: 5. The CDR3 extends over 13 amino acids. The CDR3 here is CASSYGQGVKAFF. CDR3 nucleotides: TGTGCCAGCAGTTACGGACAGGGTGTCAAAGCTTTCTTT.

This chain connects TRBV16 to TRBJ2-4, with 8 positions matching TRBD1. Germline V gene lookup returns CDR1 KGHSY and CDR2 FQNENV. V shed 2 bases and J 7 bases; nucleotides not matched to a gene: 7. This CDR3 is 15 amino acids long. CDR3 region: CASSQQMDRVNIQYF. The CDR3 DNA is TGTGCCAGCAGCCAACAGATGGACAGGGTGAACATTCAGTACTTC.

This clone was counted between two and nine times. The chain employs TRBV6-6 and TRBJ1-2, with no clear D. V gave up 6 bases and J gave up 7 bases, with 24 bases separating them. The CDR3 sequence is 16 residues long. Germline V gives CDR1 MNHNY, CDR2 SVGAGI (reference sequence). CDR3 nucleotides: TGTGCCAGCAGCCAAGAACCGGGCTCTCTACTCGGTGGCTACACCTTC. It translates to CASSQEPGSLLGGYTF.

The rearrangement uses TRBV5-1 and TRBJ1-1; possible D gene TRBD1, 5 bases. The CDR3 has 11 residues. The ends were cut back, 0 bases at V and 10 bases at J, with 7 bases in the middle. Germline lookup yields CDR1 SGHRS and CDR2 YFSETQ. The CDR3 nucleotides are TGCGCCAGCAGCTTGGGGCAGGGAGCTTTCTTT. It is translated as CASSLGQGAFF.

Only a few counts were recorded for this clone. The V and J genes are TRBV30 and TRBJ1-5, with 11 positions matching TRBD1. The CDR3 sequence is 12 residues long. CDR1 and CDR2 (germline): GTSNPN, SVGIG (reference sequence). Trimming took 8 bases from V and 6 from J; bases not matched to a gene: 3. CDR3 DNA: TGTGCCGCCGGGACAGGGGGTCAGCCCCAGCATTTT. Translated: CAAGTGGQPQHF.

The rearrangement links TRBV29-1 to TRBJ1-2; D remains ambiguous. Germline V gene lookup returns CDR1 SQVTM and CDR2 ANQGSEA. The germline V and J ends were trimmed by 7 bases and 4 bases, with 13 bases remaining between them. There are 12 residues in the CDR3. CDR3 nucleotide sequence: TGCAGCGGGTCAGCAGGAGGCTATGGCTACACCTTC. Translated, it gives CSGSAGGYGYTF.

The CDR3 nucleotides are TGTGCCAGCAGCACTGGGACCCTTCCAGATACGCAGTATTTT. Protein sequence: CASSTGTLPDTQYF. The chain is built from TRBV7-2 and TRBJ2-3; D may match TRBD1 or TRBD2 (5 bases each). This CDR3 contains 14 residues. Germline lookup yields CDR1 SGHTA and CDR2 FQGNSA. Trimming shortened V by 5 bases and J by 4 bases, and 13 bases separated the two germline ends.